The next 18 T cell receptor beta chains were all read from a single sample in a study of blood T cell repertoires in COVID-19. Generated by immunoSEQ multiplex PCR, the TCRdb table keeps only in-frame clones and is missing some. Counted here are around 100,000 clones, roughly 80% occurring once; the ten biggest clones make up about 5%. Specimen: peripheral blood. The source of these receptors is a man aged 55 to 69 with acute or convalescent COVID-19.

V usage is TRBV11-2 and J usage is TRBJ2-7, with 12 bases identical to TRBD1. The CDR3 runs 16 residues. J lost 9 bases, V lost 5 bases, and 14 bases had no gene match. Looked up from germline, CDR1 is SGHAT and CDR2 is FQNNGV. CDR3 nucleotide sequence: TGTGCCAGCAGCCTGAGGCCCCGGGACAGGGGGCAGGGGCAGTACTTC. Its translation: CASSLRPRDRGQGQYF.

The chain is built from TRBV5-1 and TRBJ2-3, with 9 nucleotides matching TRBD1. CDR3 length: 14 amino acids. V dropped 0 bases and J dropped 8; count of bases not matched to a gene: 4. Germline values: CDR1 SGHRS, CDR2 YFSETQ. The CDR3: CASSLGTGEGTQYF. The CDR3 DNA reads TGCGCCAGCAGCTTGGGGACAGGGGAGGGTACGCAGTATTTT.

This chain links TRBV3-1 (or the pseudogene TRBV3-2) with TRBJ1-1, with TRBD1 matching over 7 bases. J was trimmed by 6 bases and V by 5 bases; bases with no gene match: 6. Germline V gene lookup returns CDR1 LGHDT and CDR2 YNNKEL (reference sequence). The CDR3 extends over 13 amino acids. CDR3 sequence: CASSSRGQAEAFF. The CDR3 DNA sequence: TGTGCCAGCAGCTCAAGAGGACAGGCTGAAGCTTTCTTT.

This chain joins TRBV5-1 and TRBJ2-7; possible D gene TRBD1, 6 bases. The CDR3 is 13 amino acids. Germline lookup yields CDR1 SGHRS and CDR2 YFSETQ. Trimming shortened V by 4 bases and J by 3 bases, and 11 bases separated the two germline ends. In nucleotides, the CDR3 is TGCGCCAGCAGCCTCCAGGGGAACTACGAGCAGTACTTC. This translates into CASSLQGNYEQYF.

The CDR3 coding sequence is TGCGCCAGCAGCTTGAGCGGGGGGGCGGCAGATACGCAGTATTTT. Translated, it gives CASSLSGGAADTQYF. The rearrangement uses TRBV5-1 and TRBJ2-3; 10 bases map to TRBD2. This CDR3 region has 15 residues. V shed 1 base, J shed 4 bases, and the junction held 3 bases outside the gene matches. Per germline, CDR1 SGHRS and CDR2 YFSETQ.

The rearrangement links TRBV5-6 to TRBJ1-4, with TRBD1 matching 7 bases. Trimming took 0 bases from V and 7 from J; bases not matched to a gene: 3. Germline CDR1 and CDR2: SGHDT and YYEEEE. The CDR3 runs to 14 residues. The CDR3 DNA is TGTGCCAGCAGCTTGGAATCAGGGGGTGAAAAACTGTTTTTT. Translated: CASSLESGGEKLFF.

The chain joins TRBV18 to TRBJ1-6; D is ambiguous. CDR3 size: 13 residues. The V and J ends lost 2 bases and 8 bases respectively, with 7 bases between them. Germline V gene data show CDR1 as KGHSH and CDR2 as LQKENI. The CDR3 is CASSPEAYSPLHF. The CDR3 nucleotides read TGTGCCAGCTCACCAGAGGCGTATTCACCCCTCCACTTT. The full variable domain, with the rest looked up from reference TRBV18 and TRBJ1-6, is NAGVMQNPRHLVRRRGQEARLRCSPMKGHSHVYWYRQLPEEGLKFMVYLQKENIIDESGMPKERFSAEFPKEGPSILRIQQVVRGDSAAYFCASSPEAYSPLHFGNGTRLTVT.

The chain uses TRBV7-6 and TRBJ2-1; 9 bases agree with TRBD1. The CDR3 has 16 amino acids. The trim removed 5 bases at V and 6 bases at J, leaving 11 bases unmatched. CDR1 SGHVS and CDR2 FNYEAQ come from the germline V gene. The CDR3 DNA follows: TGTGCCAGCAGCCCTCTTGCCGGGACAGGGAGCAATGAGCAGTTCTTC. The encoded protein is CASSPLAGTGSNEQFF. Filled out from reference TRBV7-6 and TRBJ2-1, the complete variable domain reads GAGVSQSPRYKVTKRGQDVALRCDPISGHVSLYWYRQALGQGPEFLTYFNYEAQQDKSGLPNDRFSAERPEGSISTLTIQRTEQRDSAMYRCASSPLAGTGSNEQFFGPGTRLTVL.

V is TRBV5-4 and J is TRBJ2-2; 8 bases map to TRBD1. The CDR3 runs to 16 residues. The ends lost 4 bases at V and 5 bases at J; junction bases unmatched: 10. The V gene's germline CDR1 is SGHNT and CDR2 YYREEE (reference sequence). The CDR3 spells CASSPPGQGTTGELFF. CDR3 coding DNA: TGTGCCAGCAGCCCCCCCGGACAGGGTACGACCGGGGAGCTGTTTTTT. Full variable domain (remainder filled in from reference TRBV5-4 and TRBJ2-2): ETGVTQSPTHLIKTRGQQVTLRCSSQSGHNTVSWYQQALGQGPQFIFQYYREEENGRGNFPPRFSGLQFPNYSSELNVNALELDDSALYLCASSPPGQGTTGELFFGEGSRLTVL.

The rearrangement links TRBV12-3 or TRBV12-4 to TRBJ1-1, with a tentative D call TRBD1 (5 bases). Trimming stripped 7 bases from V and 1 base from J, with 10 bases between. This CDR3 contains 13 residues. In nucleotides, the CDR3 is TGTGCCAGCACCAGACAGCAGAACACTGAAGCTTTCTTT. Translating gives CASTRQQNTEAFF.

V is TRBV11-2 and J is TRBJ2-1; 12 bases map to TRBD2. Per germline, CDR1 SGHAT and CDR2 FQNNGV. J gave up 2 bases and V 4 bases, and 6 bases lay outside the gene matches. CDR3 length: 17 residues. DNA for the CDR3: TGTGCCAGCAGCTCATCACTAGCGGGAGGAACCTACAATGAGCAGTTCTTC. It codes for CASSSSLAGGTYNEQFF. Drawing the rest from reference TRBV11-2 and TRBJ2-1, the complete variable domain is EAGVAQSPRYKIIEKRQSVAFWCNPISGHATLYWYQQILGQGPKLLIQFQNNGVVDDSQLPKDRFSAERLKGVDSTLKIQPAKLEDSAVYLCASSSSLAGGTYNEQFFGPGTRLTVL.

J is TRBJ1-5 and V is TRBV15; a possible D gene is TRBD1 (5 bases). CDR3 size: 15 residues. Germline CDR1 reads LNHNV; CDR2 reads YYDKDF (reference sequence). Deletions cut 3 bases from V and 1 base from J, with 10 bases between. The CDR3 is CATSSQGESNQPQHF. The CDR3 DNA is TGTGCCACCAGCAGCCAGGGTGAAAGCAATCAGCCCCAGCATTTT.

This chain links TRBV10-1 with TRBJ2-1; the match to TRBD2 covers 7 bases. V lost 1 base to trimming and J lost 4 bases; unmatched junction nucleotides: 1. The CDR3 is 14 residues long. Germline V gene data show CDR1 as WNHNN and CDR2 as SYGVQD (reference sequence). The CDR3 loop is CASSECGSYNEQFF. The DNA of the CDR3 is TGCGCCAGCAGTGAGTGCGGGAGTTACAATGAGCAGTTCTTC.

J is TRBJ2-7 and V is TRBV11-2; no firm D call. CDR1 is SGHAT and CDR2 is FQNNGV in the germline V gene. The CDR3 runs 12 residues. Trimming stripped 5 bases from V and 1 base from J, with 6 bases between. In DNA, the CDR3 is TGTGCCAGCAGCCCGGTATCCTACGAGCAGTACTTC. Amino acid sequence: CASSPVSYEQYF. Looking up the rest from reference TRBV11-2 and TRBJ2-7 gives the full variable domain: EAGVAQSPRYKIIEKRQSVAFWCNPISGHATLYWYQQILGQGPKLLIQFQNNGVVDDSQLPKDRFSAERLKGVDSTLKIQPAKLEDSAVYLCASSPVSYEQYFGPGTRLTVT.

The chain combines TRBV5-1 with TRBJ2-3; the D gene is possibly TRBD2 (5 bases). CDR3 length: 16 residues. Germline CDR1 SGHRS, CDR2 YFSETQ. V dropped 0 bases and J dropped 5 bases, with 16 bases sitting between them. The CDR3 is CASSLVDTGSGDTQYF. The CDR3 nucleotides are TGCGCCAGCAGCTTGGTGGATACGGGGTCAGGAGATACGCAGTATTTT.

The rearrangement joins TRBV6-6 to TRBJ1-2, with D maybe TRBD1 (6 bases). The length of the CDR3 is 16 residues. The V gene's germline CDR1 is MNHNY and CDR2 SVGAGI (reference sequence). The ends were cut back, 2 bases at V and 3 bases at J, with 16 bases in the middle. The CDR3 protein is CASSYRSAGVDYGYTF. CDR3 sequence (DNA): TGTGCCAGCAGTTACCGCTCTGCAGGGGTCGACTATGGCTACACCTTC.

The chain is built from TRBV18 and TRBJ2-3; maybe TRBD2 (6 bases). Germline CDR1 is KGHSH and CDR2 is LQKENI. V lost 2 bases and J 0 bases, leaving 15 bases between the germline ends. The CDR3 totals 17 residues. Here the CDR3 DNA reads TGTGCCAGCTCACCAGTGGGAGGTTCGTCTAGCACAGATACGCAGTATTTT. Its protein product is CASSPVGGSSSTDTQYF.

The J gene is TRBJ1-6, the V gene TRBV10-3; tentative D call: TRBD1 (6 bases). Trimming took off 4 bases at V and 2 bases at J, with 18 bases between the two ends. Per germline, CDR1 ENHRY and CDR2 SYGVKD. This CDR3 comprises 18 residues. CDR3 sequence (DNA): TGTGCCATCAGTGCGATCTCGGACAGCCAACCCTATAATTCACCCCTCCACTTT. It codes for CAISAISDSQPYNSPLHF.